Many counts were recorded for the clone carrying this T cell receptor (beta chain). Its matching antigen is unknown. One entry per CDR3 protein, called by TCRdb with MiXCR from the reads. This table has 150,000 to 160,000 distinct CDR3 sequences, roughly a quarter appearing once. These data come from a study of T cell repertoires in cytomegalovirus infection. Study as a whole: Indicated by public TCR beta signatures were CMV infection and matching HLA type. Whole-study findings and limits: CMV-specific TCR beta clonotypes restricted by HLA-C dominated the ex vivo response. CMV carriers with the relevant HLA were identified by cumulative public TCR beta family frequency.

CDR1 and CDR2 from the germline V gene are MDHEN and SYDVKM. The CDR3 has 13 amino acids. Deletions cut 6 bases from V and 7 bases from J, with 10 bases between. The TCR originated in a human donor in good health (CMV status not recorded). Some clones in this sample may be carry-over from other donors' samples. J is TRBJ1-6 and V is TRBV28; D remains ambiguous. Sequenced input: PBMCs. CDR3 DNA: TGTGCCAGCAGGGAGCTCGACAATTCACCCCTCCACTTT. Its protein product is CASRELDNSPLHF. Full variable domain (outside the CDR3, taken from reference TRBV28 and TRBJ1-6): DVKVTQSSRYLVKRTGEKVFLECVQDMDHENMFWYRQDPGLGLRLIYFSYDVKMKEKGDIPEGYSVSREKKERFSLILESASTNQTSMYLCASRELDNSPLHFGNGTRLTVT.